This section outlines one T cell receptor beta chain sequence together with its context. It has no known antigen specificity. Base qualities are missing; no much larger clone stands one base away. Receptor amplification or capture employed the immunoSEQ multiplex PCR assay. TCRdb took this table from immuneACCESS and kept in-frame rearrangements with V and J called. Such tables lack part of the clones; where checked against another copy, unresolved V genes explain under half of the gap, and the rest is unexplained. Counted in this sample were 100,000 or so clones; about 94% of them appeared once. The leading ten clones occupy around 0.96% of the sample. The sample comes from a study of T cell changes during pregnancy in multiple sclerosis (dated by TCRdb to between 2019 and 2020). With respect to the entire study: The study looked at changes in the T cell repertoire across pregnancy in women with multiple sclerosis.

The V end loses 4 bases and the J end loses 6 bases, and a stretch of 16 bases separates them. Spanning cysteine to phenylalanine, the CDR3 consists of 14 amino acids. Only the CDR3 part of the read is kept: 42 bases, read in frame from the first base. Based on the germline V gene (reference sequence), the CDR1 and CDR2 sequences are LNHDA and SQIVND. The receptor chain draws on TRBV19 and TRBJ2-7; the D gene is perhaps TRBD2, from 5 matching bases. Sequences were derived from peripheral blood, sampled before pregnancy. The TCR comes from a female donor with multiple sclerosis, enrolled in a pregnancy study. The DNA is as follows: TGTGCCAGTAGTAACGGGGTTTCTACTTCCGAGCAGTACTTC. It codes for CASSNGVSTSEQYF.